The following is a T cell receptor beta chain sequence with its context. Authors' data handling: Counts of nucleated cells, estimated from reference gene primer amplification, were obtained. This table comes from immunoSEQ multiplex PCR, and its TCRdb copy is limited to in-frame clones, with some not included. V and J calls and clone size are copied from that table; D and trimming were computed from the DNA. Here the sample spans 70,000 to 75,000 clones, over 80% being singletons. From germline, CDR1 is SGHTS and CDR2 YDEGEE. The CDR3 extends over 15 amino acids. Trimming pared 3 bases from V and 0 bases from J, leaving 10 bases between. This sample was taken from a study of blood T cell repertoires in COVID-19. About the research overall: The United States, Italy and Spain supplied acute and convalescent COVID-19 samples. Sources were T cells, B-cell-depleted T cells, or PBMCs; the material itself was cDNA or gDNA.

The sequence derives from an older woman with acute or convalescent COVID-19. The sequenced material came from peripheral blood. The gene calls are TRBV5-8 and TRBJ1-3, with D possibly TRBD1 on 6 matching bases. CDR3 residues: CASSSGVISGNTIYF. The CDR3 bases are TGTGCCAGCAGCTCAGGGGTCATCTCTGGAAACACCATATATTTT.